The T cell receptor (beta chain) described here comes from a study of blood T cells in healthy people across ages. Broader study findings: Unsorted PBMC input precluded a conclusive naive versus antigen-experienced comparison. Among long-lived donors, naive CD4+ cells were more numerous and diversity higher than in aged donors.

A sample-barcoded 5' primer and a J-beta primer mix were used in a second PCR of roughly 6 to 11 cycles. Each cDNA molecule carried a tag from a template-switch adaptor that contained 12 random nucleotides. TCRdb recomputed calls from the 5' RACE reads with MiXCR, one row per CDR3 protein. The repertoire has around 1,700,000 distinct CDR3 sequences, under 30% of them found once; the top ten carry more than 6%. Losses at the gene ends were 0 bases for V and 4 bases for J; bases not matched to a gene: 8. The CDR3 loop spans 16 amino acids. The V gene's germline CDR1 is DFQATT and CDR2 SNEGSKA (reference sequence). This clonotype has only a few counts. Its antigen is as yet unknown.

The clonotype was recovered from a woman in her twenties or thirties in good health. The specimen sequenced was blood. The chain employs TRBV20-1 and TRBJ2-5; the match to TRBD2 covers 10 bases. CDR3 in amino acids: CSARDPSGSRGETQYF. CDR3 DNA sequence: TGCAGTGCTAGAGACCCTAGCGGGAGTCGAGGAGAGACCCAGTACTTC.